This TCR beta chain is drawn from a study of T-cell memory formation after mild COVID-19. Findings and limits, study-wide: Confirmation of SARS-CoV-2 specificity was lacking for second-wave clones peaking day 37.

On this clonotype: Its antigen is not known.

TCRdb re-analysed the 5' RACE reads in MiXCR, keeping a single row per CDR3 protein. Of a few hundred thousand distinct CDR3 sequences listed, roughly 15% were seen once; the top ten hold 20% to 25%. Trimming removed 6 bases from V and 0 bases from J, with 11 bases in between. The CDR3 is 14 amino acids. The TCR comes from a man between 18 and 35 years old who had mild COVID-19 (a few samples of this study predate the infection). Cell type and time point are not known. Sequencing was done on a sample of PBMCs or a T cell subset sorted from them (not recorded which). The chain employs TRBV12-3 or TRBV12-4 and TRBJ1-1, with D uncertain. This CDR3 is CASRHRVLNTEAFF. CDR3 coding DNA: TGTGCCAGCAGGCACCGCGTTCTGAACACTGAAGCTTTCTTT.